Listed below are T cell receptor beta chains from one sample, sequenced in a study of T cell responses to AZD1222 COVID-19 vaccine. Only in-frame clones appear in the TCRdb table, and some are missing; sequencing was by immunoSEQ multiplex PCR. The sample shows around 70,000 clones, more than 70% of them seen only once. The source material was peripheral blood, sampled 28 days after the second dose of the MenACWY control vaccine. These receptors all come from an adult who received the MenACWY meningococcal vaccine as a control. Each CDR3 is given with its conserved first and last residue. A D gene is named only where the DNA matches it firmly. For some rows the clone size is stated as once, few or many, or as a class when expanded; others skip it.

clone size	J gene	D gene	V gene	CDR3 protein	CDR3 DNA
few	TRBJ1-1	TRBD1	TRBV18	CASSPRQGDTEAFF	TGTGCCAGCTCACCGCGTCAGGGGGACACTGAAGCTTTCTTT
few	TRBJ1-2	TRBD1	TRBV9	CASSPRGHSNYGYTF	TGTGCCAGCAGCCCGAGGGGGCACTCTAACTATGGCTACACCTTC
-	TRBJ1-5	-	TRBV7-9	CASSFGPNQPQHF	TGTGCCAGCAGCTTTGGACCTAATCAGCCCCAGCATTTT
-	TRBJ2-1	-	TRBV6-6	CASSYSPDYNEQFF	TGTGCCAGCAGTTACTCGCCAGACTACAATGAGCAGTTCTTC
-	TRBJ2-1	-	TRBV6-2/TRBV6-3	CASSYREAGSSEQFF	TGTGCCAGCAGTTACCGAGAGGCAGGGAGTAGTGAGCAGTTCTTC
-	TRBJ1-5	-	TRBV10-3	CAISESIYSNQPQHF	TGTGCCATCAGTGAGTCCATATATAGCAATCAGCCCCAGCATTTT
-	TRBJ2-5	TRBD2	TRBV5-6	CASSLRLAGGYQETQYF	TGTGCCAGCAGCTTGAGGCTAGCGGGGGGGTACCAAGAGACCCAGTACTTC
-	TRBJ1-1	TRBD1	TRBV28	CASSPDRGSATEAFF	TGTGCCAGCAGTCCGGACAGGGGGAGCGCCACTGAAGCTTTCTTT
-	TRBJ1-2	-	TRBV5-1	CASSLEAGDHGYTF	TGCGCCAGCAGCTTGGAAGCAGGGGACCATGGCTACACCTTC
-	TRBJ2-7	-	TRBV27	CASAMRGARYEQYF	TGTGCCAGCGCAATGAGGGGGGCCCGCTACGAGCAGTACTTC
-	TRBJ2-5	-	TRBV11-3	CASSLGQGGQETQYF	TGTGCCAGCAGCTTAGGGCAGGGGGGCCAAGAGACCCAGTACTTC
-	TRBJ1-5	TRBD1	TRBV2	CASIFGQGQPQHF	TGTGCCAGCATTTTCGGACAGGGGCAGCCCCAGCATTTT
-	TRBJ1-2	-	TRBV12-3/TRBV12-4	CASSVTGNYGYTF	TGTGCCAGCAGTGTCACAGGGAACTATGGCTACACCTTC
-	TRBJ2-2	TRBD2	TRBV15	CATRGTSGRNTGELFF	TGTGCCACCAGGGGGACTAGCGGGAGAAACACCGGGGAGCTGTTTTTT
-	TRBJ1-2	TRBD1	TRBV4-1	CASSRGTAVEIYGYTF	TGCGCCAGCAGCCGGGGGACAGCGGTCGAGATCTATGGCTACACCTTC
-	TRBJ2-5	TRBD1	TRBV11-1	CASSETGAETQYF	TGTGCCAGCAGCGAAACAGGGGCCGAGACCCAGTACTTC
-	TRBJ1-6	TRBD1	TRBV18	CASSPRGDRRALHF	TGTGCCAGCTCACCACGAGGGGACAGGCGAGCCCTCCACTTT
-	TRBJ1-1	-	TRBV9	CASTRGTNTEAFF	TGTGCCAGCACCAGAGGAACAAACACTGAAGCTTTCTTT
-	TRBJ2-1	-	TRBV2	CASCREDEQFF	TGTGCCAGCTGTAGAGAGGATGAGCAGTTCTTC
-	TRBJ1-6	-	TRBV28	CASSPVGPADNSPLHF	TGTGCCAGCAGCCCTGTGGGGCCCGCGGATAATTCACCCCTCCACTTT
-	TRBJ1-1	-	TRBV28	CATTQIMNTEAFF	TGTGCCACTACCCAGATCATGAACACTGAAGCTTTCTTT
-	TRBJ2-7	-	TRBV28	CASSFSRRSSEQYF	TGTGCCAGCAGCTTCTCCCGACGGAGTTCCGAGCAGTACTTC
once	TRBJ2-1	-	TRBV7-2	CASSPRAGRRGNEQFF	TGTGCCAGCAGCCCAAGGGCGGGGCGCAGGGGAAATGAGCAGTTCTTC
-	TRBJ1-5	-	TRBV18	CASSPRGNQPQHF	TGTGCCAGCTCACCTCGAGGGAATCAGCCCCAGCATTTT
-	TRBJ1-5	-	TRBV19	CASSRGPSQPQHF	TGTGCCAGTAGTAGGGGCCCTTCCCAGCCCCAGCATTTT
-	TRBJ1-2	-	TRBV28	CASKGIYGYTF	TGTGCCAGCAAGGGCATCTATGGCTACACCTTC
-	TRBJ1-1	-	TRBV6-5	CASSYSTVDTEAFF	TGTGCCAGCAGTTACTCGACGGTGGACACTGAAGCTTTCTTT
-	TRBJ1-4	-	TRBV27	CASSRGGTNEKLFF	TGTGCCAGCAGTAGAGGGGGGACTAATGAAAAACTGTTTTTT
-	TRBJ2-1	-	TRBV29-1	CSVGTPSIRNEQFF	TGCAGCGTTGGGACACCCTCGATTCGGAATGAGCAGTTCTTC
-	TRBJ1-4	TRBD1	TRBV18	CASSPPGQGTEKLFF	TGTGCCAGCTCACCGCCGGGACAGGGAACTGAAAAACTGTTTTTT
-	TRBJ2-5	TRBD1	TRBV29-1	CSVGGQGITQYF	TGCAGCGTAGGGGGACAGGGGATTACCCAGTACTTC
-	TRBJ1-2	-	TRBV9	CASSVARGANYGYTF	TGTGCCAGCAGCGTAGCGAGGGGAGCTAACTATGGCTACACCTTC
-	TRBJ2-1	-	TRBV7-2	CASSRGNEQFF	TGTGCCAGCAGCCGGGGGAATGAGCAGTTCTTC
-	TRBJ1-4	-	TRBV28	CASSRGTSNEKLFF	TGTGCCAGCAGTAGAGGGACCTCTAATGAAAAACTGTTTTTT
once	TRBJ1-1	-	TRBV30	CAWSLHRNTEAFF	TGTGCCTGGAGTCTCCACCGGAACACTGAAGCTTTCTTT
-	TRBJ1-1	-	TRBV3-1/TRBV3-2	CASSLTENTEAFF	TGTGCCAGCAGCCTTACAGAGAACACTGAAGCTTTCTTT
-	TRBJ2-2	-	TRBV27	CASSLWVAGELFF	TGTGCCAGCAGTTTATGGGTGGCCGGGGAGCTGTTTTTT
-	TRBJ1-2	-	TRBV7-8	CASSRDSLSYGYTF	TGTGCCAGCAGCCGAGACAGTCTATCATATGGCTACACCTTC
-	TRBJ1-2	-	TRBV30	CAWRTGNYGYTF	TGTGCCTGGCGAACGGGGAACTATGGCTACACCTTC
-	TRBJ2-2	-	TRBV27	CASSLSGSGNTGELFF	TGTGCCAGCAGTTTATCCGGTAGCGGGAACACCGGGGAGCTGTTTTTT
once	TRBJ2-7	-	TRBV5-6	CASSLGTSTYEQYF	TGTGCCAGCAGCTTGGGCACCTCTACCTACGAGCAGTACTTC